Below are 25 T cell receptor beta chains sequenced from a single sample in a study of T cell responses to AZD1222 COVID-19 vaccine. Generated by immunoSEQ multiplex PCR, the TCRdb table keeps only in-frame clones and is missing some. This table has 100,000 or so clones, roughly nine tenths appearing once. Sequenced here: peripheral blood, sampled on day 0 of AZD1222 vaccination. These receptors all come from an adult in good health.

The rearrangement links TRBV5-1 to TRBJ2-5; 10 bases line up with TRBD2. The V and J ends lost 0 bases and 1 base, in that order; junction bases with no gene match: 3. This CDR3 is built from 16 residues. CDR1 and CDR2 from the germline V gene are SGHRS and YFSETQ. CDR3 amino acids: CASSLGGLAAQETQYF. Here the CDR3 DNA reads TGCGCCAGCAGCTTGGGCGGACTAGCGGCCCAAGAGACCCAGTACTTC. The full variable domain, with the rest looked up from reference TRBV5-1 and TRBJ2-5, is KAGVTQTPRYLIKTRGQQVTLSCSPISGHRSVSWYQQTPGQGLQFLFEYFSETQRNKGNFPGRFSGRQFSNSRSEMNVSTLELGDSALYLCASSLGGLAAQETQYFGPGTRLLVL.

This chain uses TRBV3-1 (or the pseudogene TRBV3-2) with TRBJ2-7; perhaps TRBD1 as D (6 bases). The germline CDR1 and CDR2 sequences are LGHDT and YNNKEL (reference sequence). CDR3 size: 15 residues. Trimming cost V 4 bases and J 1 base, with 14 bases left between them. The CDR3 region has the DNA TGTGCCAGCAGCCCGTGGACAGCAACTTCCTACGAGCAGTACTTC. It codes for CASSPWTATSYEQYF.

The chain uses TRBV2 and TRBJ2-5; D call uncertain. Germline CDR1 and CDR2: SNHLY and FYNNEI. V was shortened by 6 bases and J by 1 base, with 12 bases between the two germline ends. The CDR3 totals 14 residues. CDR3: CASRQTPSQETQYF. The CDR3 nucleotides are TGTGCCAGCAGGCAGACACCTTCCCAAGAGACCCAGTACTTC.

The chain recombines TRBV28 with TRBJ1-1; D possibly corresponds to TRBD1 (6 bases). This CDR3 region has 13 residues. Trimming shortened V by 5 bases and J by 2 bases, and 9 bases separated the two germline ends. The germline V gene has CDR1 MDHEN and CDR2 SYDVKM. CDR3 nucleotide sequence: TGTGCCAGCAGTGCAGGGGTTAACACTGAAGCTTTCTTT. As protein: CASSAGVNTEAFF.

This rearrangement joins TRBV6-6 to TRBJ1-2, with D tentatively TRBD1 (5 bases). This CDR3 has 14 amino acids. Germline assignment: CDR1 MNHNY and CDR2 SVGAGI (reference sequence). The CDR3 loop reads CGVTGATANYGYTF. The CDR3 nucleotides are TGTGGGGTGACCGGGGCTACGGCGAACTATGGCTACACCTTC.

The V call is TRBV7-2, the J call TRBJ1-1; possibly TRBD1 for D (5 bases). Germline V gene lookup returns CDR1 SGHTA and CDR2 FQGNSA. The CDR3 spans 18 residues. Trimming cost V 2 bases and J 5 bases, with 24 bases left between them. For the CDR3, the DNA is TGTGCCAGCAGCTTAATATCAGGGCGGACTAGGGGAATGACTGAAGCTTTCTTT. Translating gives CASSLISGRTRGMTEAFF.

The chain combines TRBV27 with TRBJ2-7; a weak D match, TRBD1 (6 bases). Germline assignment: CDR1 MNHEY and CDR2 SMNVEV (reference sequence). V lost 5 bases and J 3 bases, leaving 14 bases between the germline ends. The CDR3 length is 14 residues. In nucleotides, the CDR3 is TGTGCCAGCAGTGTGACCCAGGGGCGCTACGAGCAGTACTTC. This sequence encodes CASSVTQGRYEQYF.

This clone was seen a single time. The rearrangement links TRBV11-1 to TRBJ1-2, with unresolved D. This CDR3 comprises 12 residues. Deletions cut 2 bases from V and 8 bases from J, with 9 bases between. CDR1 SGHAT and CDR2 FQDESV come from the germline V gene (reference sequence). The CDR3 coding sequence is TGTGCCAGCAGCTTAAGGGAACGGGGCTACACCTTC. The encoded protein is CASSLRERGYTF. Full variable domain (missing parts from reference TRBV11-1 and TRBJ1-2): EAEVAQSPRYKITEKSQAVAFWCDPISGHATLYWYRQILGQGPELLVQFQDESVVDDSQLPKDRFSAERLKGVDSTLKIQPAELGDSAMYLCASSLRERGYTFGSGTRLTVV.

The gene calls are TRBV5-1 and TRBJ1-2; weak D call: TRBD1 (6 bases). Germline CDR1 SGHRS, CDR2 YFSETQ. The CDR3 length is 18 residues. Trimming pared 2 bases from V and 8 bases from J, leaving 28 bases between. The CDR3 region has the DNA TGCGCCAGCAGCTTTTTAACGGCATCAGTAACAGGGATCTACGGCTACACCTTC. It encodes CASSFLTASVTGIYGYTF.

This chain joins TRBV28 and TRBJ1-2; tentatively, D is TRBD1 (5 bases). With 4 bases removed from V and 4 bases from J, the gap between germline ends came to 19 bases. Germline V gene sequence: CDR1 MDHEN, CDR2 SYDVKM. The CDR3 is 16 amino acids. This CDR3 reads CASSSPSGTESYGYTF. The CDR3 bases are TGTGCCAGCAGTTCCCCCTCCGGGACGGAATCCTATGGCTACACCTTC.

The chain links TRBV13 to TRBJ1-2; unclear D gene. The CDR3 has 15 residues. The germline V and J ends were trimmed by 5 bases and 3 bases, with 16 bases remaining between them. The germline CDR1 and CDR2 sequences are PRHDT and FYEKMQ (reference sequence). The CDR3 region has the DNA TGTGCCAGCAGCCCCACGCGGAGAGAGGACTATGGCTACACCTTC. The encoded protein is CASSPTRREDYGYTF.

The chain carries TRBV9 and TRBJ2-1; D ambiguous. The CDR3 covers 15 residues. With 4 bases removed from V and 0 bases from J, the gap between germline ends came to 11 bases. Germline lookup yields CDR1 SGDLS and CDR2 YYNGEE. CDR3 region: CASSPPASSYNEQFF. CDR3 in DNA: TGTGCCAGCAGCCCCCCGGCTAGCTCCTACAATGAGCAGTTCTTC.

The genes are TRBV28 and TRBJ1-4; 9 bases are a match to TRBD1. This CDR3 has 16 amino acids. Trimming took 3 bases from V and 8 from J; bases not matched to a gene: 10. The germline gives CDR1 MDHEN, CDR2 SYDVKM. CDR3 region: CASSFPTGTGPEKLFF. For the CDR3, the DNA is TGTGCCAGCAGTTTCCCTACCGGGACAGGGCCCGAAAAACTGTTTTTT.

The chain joins TRBV10-3 to TRBJ2-7; no reliable D call. Germline lookup yields CDR1 ENHRY and CDR2 SYGVKD. The CDR3 loop spans 13 amino acids. Trimming cost V 2 bases and J 1 base, with 6 bases left between them. This CDR3 reads CAISEMISYEQYF. The CDR3 DNA reads TGTGCCATCAGTGAGATGATTTCCTACGAGCAGTACTTC.

The V gene is TRBV21-1, the J gene TRBJ1-1; the table assigns TRBD1, which was not confirmed against the DNA. TRBV21-1 is listed as a pseudogene. The CDR3 covers 13 residues. The CDR3 protein is CASSKDKMTEAFF. In DNA form, the CDR3 reads TGTGCCAGCAGCAAAGACAAGATGACTGAAGCTTTCTTT.

This clone occurred once. The chain combines TRBV7-6 with TRBJ2-5; 12 positions agree with TRBD2. The CDR3 has 18 amino acids. Germline V CDR1 and CDR2: SGHVS, FNYEAQ. Unmatched junction bases numbered 11, after V lost 1 base and J lost 5 bases. In DNA, the CDR3 is TGTGCCAGCAGCTTAGGTGTCGCTAGCGGGGGGGCCCGGGAGACCCAGTACTTC. Its translation is CASSLGVASGGARETQYF.

This chain uses TRBV5-1 with TRBJ1-1; D remains unclear. The CDR3 is made up of 16 amino acids. Germline V gene lookup returns CDR1 SGHRS and CDR2 YFSETQ. V dropped 5 bases and J dropped 1 base, with 18 bases sitting between them. CDR3 bases: TGCGCCAGCAGTTCGGCAGGTCAGTTTGGGAACACTGAAGCTTTCTTT. Residues: CASSSAGQFGNTEAFF.

The chain links TRBV9 to TRBJ2-3; D might be TRBD2 (5 bases). There are 14 residues in the CDR3. Per the germline V gene, CDR1 is SGDLS and CDR2 is YYNGEE. Trimming took 6 bases from V and 0 from J, leaving 11 bases between them. The CDR3 coding sequence is TGTGCCAGCAAGGAGGACTCTAGCACAGATACGCAGTATTTT. Protein product: CASKEDSSTDTQYF.

This chain joins TRBV7-2 and TRBJ2-1; TRBD2 agrees at 14 bases. This CDR3 contains 18 residues. The ends lost 1 base at V and 9 bases at J; junction bases unmatched: 11. Germline CDR1 reads SGHTA; CDR2 reads FQGNSA. DNA of the CDR3: TGTGCCAGCAGCTTAGAGGGACTAGCGGGGGCTTTCGGGAGTGAGCAGTTCTTC. This sequence encodes CASSLEGLAGAFGSEQFF.

The sample holds one count of this clone. The rearrangement links TRBV28 to TRBJ1-3, with D perhaps matching TRBD1 (5 bases). Trimming cost V 0 bases and J 3 bases, with 15 bases left between them. The CDR3 has 17 residues. The germline V gene has CDR1 MDHEN and CDR2 SYDVKM. The CDR3 loop reads CASSLWPFGGGGNTIYF. In DNA, the CDR3 is TGTGCCAGCAGTTTATGGCCCTTCGGGGGAGGTGGAAACACCATATATTTT.

This chain joins TRBV29-1 and TRBJ2-1; D gene uncertain. The germline V and J ends were trimmed by 6 bases and 4 bases, with 7 bases remaining between them. CDR1 SQVTM and CDR2 ANQGSEA come from the germline V gene. This CDR3 comprises 11 residues. The CDR3 loop reads CSVDVYNEQFF. The CDR3 nucleotides are TGCAGCGTCGACGTTTACAATGAGCAGTTCTTC.

This clone was seen only a few times. This chain uses TRBV6-2 or TRBV6-3 with TRBJ2-7, with TRBD1 matching 7 bases. In germline, CDR1 is MNHEY, CDR2 SVGEGT. There are 12 residues in the CDR3. V shed 6 bases, J shed 3 bases, and the junction held 2 bases outside the gene matches. For the CDR3, the DNA is TGTGCCAGCAGCAACAGGGGCTACGAGCAGTACTTC. It specifies CASSNRGYEQYF.

This rearrangement joins TRBV27 to TRBJ1-6; maybe TRBD1 (5 bases). The CDR3 runs 14 residues. Germline CDR1 is MNHEY and CDR2 is SMNVEV (reference sequence). Trimming took off 7 bases at V and 6 bases at J, with 13 bases between the two ends. For the CDR3, the DNA is TGTGCCAGCACCTTGGGACGGGCTAATTCACCCCTCCACTTT. Amino acid sequence: CASTLGRANSPLHF.

The CDR3 region is CASQPLAGGETQYF. CDR3 DNA sequence: TGTGCCAGCCAACCCTTAGCGGGGGGAGAGACCCAGTACTTC. The gene calls are TRBV27 and TRBJ2-5, with TRBD2 identical over 10 bases. Per the germline V gene, CDR1 is MNHEY and CDR2 is SMNVEV (reference sequence). Trimming at V came to 8 bases and at J to 4 bases, leaving 7 bases not matched to a gene. There are 14 residues in the CDR3.

The chain uses TRBV7-3 and TRBJ1-1, with 8 bases identical to TRBD1. V was clipped by 5 bases and J by 0 bases; unmatched bases: 8. The CDR3 covers 16 residues. Germline V lookup: CDR1 SGHTA, CDR2 FQGTGA. CDR3 sequence (DNA): TGTGCCAGCAGCCCGACAGGGGCCCCTCTGAACACTGAAGCTTTCTTT. It encodes CASSPTGAPLNTEAFF. Complete variable domain (other parts from reference TRBV7-3 and TRBJ1-1): GAGVSQTPSNKVTEKGKYVELRCDPISGHTALYWYRQSLGQGPEFLIYFQGTGAADDSGLPNDRFFAVRPEGSVSTLKIQRTERGDSAVYLCASSPTGAPLNTEAFFGQGTRLTVV.